This TCR beta chain was sequenced during a study of blood T cell repertoires in COVID-19 (dated by TCRdb to about 2020). With respect to the entire study: The collaborator samples originated in the United States, Italy and Spain and spanned the acute and convalescent phases of COVID-19. The sample metadata nearly always contained a de-identified subject ID, COVID-19 status, age in years and sex. The dataset comprised deeply sampled blood TCRbeta repertoires from subjects exposed to, actively infected with, or recovered from COVID-19. The material from the prospective study consisted of cDNA or gDNA derived from T cells, B-cell-depleted T cells, or PBMCs. The repertoires were released in a freely available public database meant as a resource for research on the immune response to SARS-CoV-2. Where HLA class I and class II types were available, the types were taken from metadata supplied by the sample provider, not from assay-based typing. The samples were drawn from the first 160 participants of the ongoing ImmuneRACE study and from 1,254 subjects provided by 6 global collaborators. Broader findings and caveats from the paper: Clinical and demographic metadata were provided uncurated, with the amount varying by source and participant.

TCRbeta CDR3 regions were amplified from genomic DNA using the immunoSEQ Assay, a bias-controlled multiplex PCR. On the study's bioinformatics: Within the assay, amplification of reference gene primers was used to estimate how many nucleated cells each sample contained. Sequence reads were collapsed and filtered to measure the absolute abundance of every unique TCRbeta CDR3 rearrangement. For each sample, productive Simpson clonality was calculated as the square root of Simpson's diversity index over productive rearrangements. TCRdb provides this immuneACCESS table in a form limited to in-frame rearrangements. Some clones are lacking; in checked studies, under half of them reflect an unresolved V gene, and why the rest are absent is not known. V and J calls and clone size are those listed in that table; D and trimming were worked out from the DNA. The sample table contains some 290,000 clones; only one count was recorded for less than 85% of them. The ten largest account for roughly 4.6% of the sample.

This clone occurred a few times. Its antigen is not yet known. Qualities for individual bases were not recorded, and no much larger clone is one base off. Samples from volunteer blood donors who had recovered from COVID-19 were contributed by a second Seattle source. Collaborating institutions collected whole blood in K2EDTA tubes following their own protocols. For TCRbeta analysis, collaborators shipped samples as frozen whole blood, isolated PBMCs, or DNA extracted from either of those sample types. The receptor comes from a man aged 55 to 70 who had recovered from COVID-19. The specimen was peripheral blood.

CDR3 loop: CASSLGAPVGNTIYF. The bases read TGTGCCAGCAGCTTAGGGGCGCCGGTTGGAAACACCATATATTTT. The chain is encoded by TRBV5-5 joined to TRBJ1-3; the best D guess is TRBD1, with 5 bases matching. The germline V gene (reference sequence) sets CDR1 to SGHKS and CDR2 to YYEKEE. Relative to germline, V is 2 bases shorter and J is 3 bases shorter, with 12 bases between their ends. Reading from cysteine to phenylalanine, the CDR3 counts 15 amino acids. The entry retains the CDR3 DNA only, 45 bases that are in frame from base 1.